This entry is about one TCR beta chain. The sample originates from a study of blood T cell repertoires in COVID-19. Study as a whole: Italy, Spain and the United States were the sources of the convalescent and acute COVID-19 samples.

Unmatched junction bases numbered 6, after V lost 5 bases and J lost 4 bases. Germline V lookup: CDR1 SGHTA, CDR2 FQGTGA. The CDR3 sequence is 16 residues long. Libraries were prepared by immunoSEQ multiplex PCR; TCRdb keeps only in-frame clonotypes and omits some of them. This table has about 34,000 clones, 90% appearing once. The sequencing input was peripheral blood. This TCR came from an older man with acute or convalescent COVID-19. The V call is TRBV7-3, the J call TRBJ2-3; 13 bases are shared with TRBD2. CDR3 nucleotides: TGTGCCAGCAGCCTTCGGACTAGCGGGGGATCAGATACGCAGTATTTT. This translates into CASSLRTSGGSDTQYF.